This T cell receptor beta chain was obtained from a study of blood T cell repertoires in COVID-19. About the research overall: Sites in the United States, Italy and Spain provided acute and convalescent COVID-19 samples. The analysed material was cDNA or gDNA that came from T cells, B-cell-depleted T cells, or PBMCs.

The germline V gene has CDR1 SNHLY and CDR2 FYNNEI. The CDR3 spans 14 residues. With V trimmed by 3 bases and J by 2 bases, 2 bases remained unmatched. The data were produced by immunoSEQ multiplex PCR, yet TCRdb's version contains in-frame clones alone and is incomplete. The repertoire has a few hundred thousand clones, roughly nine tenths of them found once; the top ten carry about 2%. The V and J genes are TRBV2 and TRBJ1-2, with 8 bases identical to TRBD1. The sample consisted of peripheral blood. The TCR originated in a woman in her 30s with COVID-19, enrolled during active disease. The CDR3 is CASSETGVNYGYTF. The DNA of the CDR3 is TGTGCCAGCAGTGAGACAGGGGTGAACTATGGCTACACCTTC.